These 3 T cell receptor beta chains originate from one sample sequenced in a study of T cell changes during pregnancy in multiple sclerosis. Assay used: immunoSEQ multiplex PCR; TCRdb lists only in-frame clones, some missing. Altogether around 100,000 clones are present, 80% to 95% being singletons, with the ten largest covering 2.5% to 4%. Here the sequenced sample was peripheral blood, taken in the second trimester of pregnancy. The receptor source for this set is a female donor with multiple sclerosis, enrolled in a pregnancy study.

The chain combines TRBV27 with TRBJ2-7; the match to TRBD2 covers 12 bases. J lost 7 bases, V lost 5 bases, and 9 bases had no gene match. CDR1 is MNHEY and CDR2 is SMNVEV in the germline V gene (reference sequence). The CDR3 runs 15 residues. The CDR3 here is CASSLTSGRIGEQYF. CDR3 in DNA: TGTGCCAGCAGTCTAACTAGCGGGAGGATTGGGGAGCAGTACTTC.

V gene TRBV15 combines with J gene TRBJ2-7, with 9 bases aligning to TRBD1. Germline V gene data show CDR1 as LNHNV and CDR2 as YYDKDF (reference sequence). The CDR3 totals 15 residues. V shed 0 bases and J 3 bases; nucleotides not matched to a gene: 3. This chain's CDR3 is CATSRDSDRGYEQYF. In nucleotides, the CDR3 is TGTGCCACCAGCAGAGATTCGGACAGGGGCTACGAGCAGTACTTC. Based on the CDR3 plus reference TRBV15 and TRBJ2-7, the full variable domain is DAMVIQNPRYQVTQFGKPVTLSCSQTLNHNVMYWYQQKSSQAPKLLFHYYDKDFNNEADTPDNFQSRRPNTSFCFLDIRSPGLGDTAMYLCATSRDSDRGYEQYFGPGTRLTVT.

The chain carries TRBV6-5 and TRBJ1-5; D is possibly TRBD1 (5 bases). The CDR3 is made up of 14 amino acids. The germline gives CDR1 MNHEY, CDR2 SVGAGI. Between the trimmed V and J ends, which lost 3 bases and 7 bases, there was a span of 13 bases. The CDR3 region is CASSYRGFGQPQHF. The CDR3 region has the DNA TGTGCCAGCAGTTATAGGGGTTTCGGGCAGCCCCAGCATTTT.